This entry lists 9 T cell receptor beta chains sequenced from one sample in a study of cytomegalovirus exposure and HLA in healthy donors (dated 2017 in TCRdb). The method was the immunoSEQ multiplex PCR assay. TCRdb stores this immuneACCESS table with in-frame sequences only. Part of the clones is absent; in the studies checked, under half of the shortfall reflects unresolved V genes, and no reason is known for the rest. The table for this sample lists roughly 120,000 clones; about nine tenths of them were counted only once. Clones ranked in the top ten supply more than 1.5% of the sample. Sequenced: PBMCs. The receptors stem from a young man in good health and CMV-seronegative.

This clone was observed once. The chain couples TRBV7-9 to TRBJ1-1; 12 nucleotides match TRBD1. The CDR3 length is 14 residues. Per germline, CDR1 SEHNR and CDR2 FQNEAQ (reference sequence). The V gene end was trimmed by 7 bases and the J gene end by 4 bases; junction bases not matched to a gene: 4. The CDR3: CASNWGQGATEAFF. The DNA of the CDR3 is TGTGCCAGCAATTGGGGACAGGGGGCCACTGAAGCTTTCTTT.

V is TRBV21-1 and J is TRBJ2-7; the table's TRBD2 call for D was not verified on the DNA. TRBV21-1 is designated a pseudogene. This CDR3 spans 17 amino acids. The CDR3 nucleotides read TGTGCCAGCAGCAGACTAGCTCGGTTATTGAGCTCCTACGAGCAGTACTTC. Protein product: CASSRLARLLSSYEQYF.

The chain is built from TRBV6-1 and TRBJ2-7; 7 nucleotides align to TRBD2. After removal of 2 bases from V and 4 bases from J, the junction contained 8 bases not matched to a gene. Per the germline V gene, CDR1 is MNHNS and CDR2 is SASEGT. The CDR3 is made up of 15 amino acids. DNA for the CDR3: TGTGCCAGCAGTGAATTAGCGGGCGGACCTTACGAGCAGTACTTC. It translates to CASSELAGGPYEQYF.

This clone was seen once. V and J are TRBV15 and TRBJ1-2, with D perhaps TRBD1 (5 bases). This CDR3 comprises 14 residues. Germline CDR1 is LNHNV and CDR2 is YYDKDF (reference sequence). V shed 0 bases and J shed 11 bases, with 16 bases lying between them. In nucleotides, the CDR3 is TGTGCCACCAGCAGAGAAACAGGTATCCTGCTTTACACCTTC. Its protein product is CATSRETGILLYTF.

The chain joins TRBV7-8 to TRBJ2-7, with D tentatively TRBD1 (5 bases). V dropped 5 bases and J dropped 5 bases, with 16 bases sitting between them. In germline, CDR1 is SGHVS, CDR2 FQNEAQ. CDR3 length equals 14 residues. CDR3 coding DNA: TGTGCCAGCAGCCCCCATCAAAAGGGGCACGAGCAGTACTTC. It codes for CASSPHQKGHEQYF.

Remarks on this clone: Compared with germline, one end of the junction differs, possibly owing to a read error. The V gene is TRBV4-3, the J gene TRBJ2-7; D is undetermined. This CDR3 has 14 residues. CDR1 is LGHNA and CDR2 is YSLEER in the germline V gene. Here the CDR3 DNA reads TGCGCCAGCAGCCAAGATGCAGGATCTTACGAGCAATACTTC. This encodes CASSQDAGSYEQYF.

This chain uses TRBV27 with TRBJ1-5; 7 positions agree with TRBD1. The CDR3 is 17 amino acids. CDR1 MNHEY and CDR2 SMNVEV come from the germline V gene (reference sequence). V gave up 2 bases and J gave up 0 bases; unmatched junction bases: 7. The CDR3 region has the DNA TGTGCCAGCAGTTTAGCCGGGACAGCTTATAGCAATCAGCCCCAGCATTTT. Translating it yields CASSLAGTAYSNQPQHF.

This chain joins TRBV27 and TRBJ2-3; D perhaps matches TRBD1 (5 bases). CDR3 length equals 14 residues. The germline CDR1 and CDR2 sequences are MNHEY and SMNVEV (reference sequence). Trimming removed 4 bases from V and 0 bases from J, with 8 bases in between. CDR3 residues: CASSSRASTDTQYF. The CDR3 bases are TGTGCCAGCAGTTCCAGGGCAAGCACAGATACGCAGTATTTT.

The J gene is TRBJ1-1, the V gene TRBV6-5; possibly TRBD1 for D (5 bases). Trimming left V 5 bases short and J 1 base short, with 5 bases between. CDR1 is MNHEY, CDR2 SVGAGI, per germline. The CDR3 is 12 residues long. The DNA of the CDR3 is TGTGCCAGCAGTACAGGGAACACTGAAGCTTTCTTT. It codes for CASSTGNTEAFF.